The sequence of this T cell receptor (beta chain) was determined in a study of T cell responses to AZD1222 COVID-19 vaccine. Notes on the study in general: Increased Spike-specific TCR breadth and depth were observed after two AZD1222 doses.

As concerns this clone: Its target is unknown.

Recipients boosted at about 4 weeks or about 12 weeks are pooled. Assay: immunoSEQ multiplex PCR; the TCRdb copy retains only in-frame clones and omits some. The repertoire consists of under 150,000 clones, with about 90% occurring once and the leading ten covering 9.3%. The source is an adult who received the AZD1222 COVID-19 vaccine. Sequenced here: peripheral blood, sampled 28 days after the second AZD1222 dose.

The CDR3 DNA follows: TGTGCCAGCTCACCTCCCGGGGTCAAGGCCGGGGAGCTGTTTTTT. Translation gives CASSPPGVKAGELFF. This chain connects TRBV18 to TRBJ2-2; possibly TRBD2 for D (5 bases). The CDR3 extends over 15 amino acids. From germline, CDR1 is KGHSH and CDR2 LQKENI. The V gene lost 3 bases and the J gene lost 6 bases, with 14 bases spanning the gap.